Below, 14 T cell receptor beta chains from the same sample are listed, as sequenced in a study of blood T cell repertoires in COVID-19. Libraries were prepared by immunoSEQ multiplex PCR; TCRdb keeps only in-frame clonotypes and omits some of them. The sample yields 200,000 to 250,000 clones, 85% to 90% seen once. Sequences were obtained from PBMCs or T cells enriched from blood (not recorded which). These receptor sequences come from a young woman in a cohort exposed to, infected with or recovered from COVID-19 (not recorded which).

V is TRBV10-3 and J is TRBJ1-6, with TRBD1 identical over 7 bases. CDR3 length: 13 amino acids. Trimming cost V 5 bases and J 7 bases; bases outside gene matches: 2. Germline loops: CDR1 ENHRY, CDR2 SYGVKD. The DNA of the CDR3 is TGTGCCATCAGTCAGGGGGTAAATTCACCCCTCCACTTT. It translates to CAISQGVNSPLHF.

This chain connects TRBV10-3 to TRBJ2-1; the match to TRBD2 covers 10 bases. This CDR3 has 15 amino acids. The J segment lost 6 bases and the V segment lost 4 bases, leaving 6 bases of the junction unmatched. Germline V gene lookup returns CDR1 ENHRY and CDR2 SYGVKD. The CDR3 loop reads CAISVGLAGANEQFF. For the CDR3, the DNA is TGTGCCATCAGTGTCGGTCTAGCGGGAGCCAATGAGCAGTTCTTC.

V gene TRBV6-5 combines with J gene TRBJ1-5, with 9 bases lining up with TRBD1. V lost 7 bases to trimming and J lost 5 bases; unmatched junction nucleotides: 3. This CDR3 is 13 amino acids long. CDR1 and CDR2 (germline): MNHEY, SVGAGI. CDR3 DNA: TGTGCCAGCACGGGACAGGGTGATCAGCCCCAGCATTTT. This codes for CASTGQGDQPQHF.

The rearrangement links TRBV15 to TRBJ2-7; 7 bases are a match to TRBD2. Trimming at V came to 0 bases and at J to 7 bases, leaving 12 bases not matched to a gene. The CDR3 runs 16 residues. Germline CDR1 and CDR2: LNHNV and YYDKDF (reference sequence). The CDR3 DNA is TGTGCCACCAGCAGAGATGAGGTGGGGCGGGGAGGGGAGCAGTACTTC. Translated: CATSRDEVGRGGEQYF.

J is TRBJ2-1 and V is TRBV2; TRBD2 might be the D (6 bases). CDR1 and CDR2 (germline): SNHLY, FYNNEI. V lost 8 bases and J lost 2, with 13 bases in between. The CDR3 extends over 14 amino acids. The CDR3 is CASSRTTAYNEQFF. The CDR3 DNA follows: TGTGCCAGCTCGCGGACTACCGCCTACAATGAGCAGTTCTTC.

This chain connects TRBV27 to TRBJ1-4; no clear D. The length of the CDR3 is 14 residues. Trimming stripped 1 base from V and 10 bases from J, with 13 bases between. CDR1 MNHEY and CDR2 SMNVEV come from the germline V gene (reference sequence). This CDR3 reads CASSLLTNEGKLFF. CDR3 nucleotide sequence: TGTGCCAGCAGTTTATTAACTAATGAAGGAAAACTGTTTTTT.

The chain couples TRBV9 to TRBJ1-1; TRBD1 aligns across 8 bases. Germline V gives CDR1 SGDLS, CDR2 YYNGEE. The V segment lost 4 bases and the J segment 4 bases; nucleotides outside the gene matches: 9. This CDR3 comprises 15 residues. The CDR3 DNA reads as TGTGCCAGCAGCTCTGAAGGACAGGGTAGCACTGAAGCTTTCTTT. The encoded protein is CASSSEGQGSTEAFF.

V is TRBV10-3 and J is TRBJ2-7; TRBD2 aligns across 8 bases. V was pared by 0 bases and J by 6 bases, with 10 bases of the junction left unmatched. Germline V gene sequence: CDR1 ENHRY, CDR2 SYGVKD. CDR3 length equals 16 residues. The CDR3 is CAISESAREGLVEQYF. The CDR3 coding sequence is TGTGCCATCAGTGAGTCTGCTCGGGAGGGCCTTGTCGAGCAGTACTTC.

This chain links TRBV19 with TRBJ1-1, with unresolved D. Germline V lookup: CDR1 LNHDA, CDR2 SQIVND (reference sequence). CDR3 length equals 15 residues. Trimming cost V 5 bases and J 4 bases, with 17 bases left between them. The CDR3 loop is CASSPREGTTTEAFF. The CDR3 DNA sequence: TGTGCCAGTAGTCCCCGGGAGGGAACAACCACTGAAGCTTTCTTT.

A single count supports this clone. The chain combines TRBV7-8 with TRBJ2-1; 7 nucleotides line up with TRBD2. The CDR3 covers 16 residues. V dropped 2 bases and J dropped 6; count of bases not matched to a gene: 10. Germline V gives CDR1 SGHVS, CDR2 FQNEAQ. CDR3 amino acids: CASSLLPPGLFNEQFF. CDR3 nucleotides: TGTGCCAGCAGCTTACTGCCCCCGGGACTATTCAATGAGCAGTTCTTC.

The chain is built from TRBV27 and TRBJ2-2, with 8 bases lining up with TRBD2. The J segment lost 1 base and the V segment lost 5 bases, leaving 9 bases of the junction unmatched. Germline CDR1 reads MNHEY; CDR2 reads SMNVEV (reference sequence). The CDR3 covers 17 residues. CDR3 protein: CASSGVPGGENTGELFF. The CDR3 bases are TGTGCCAGCAGTGGAGTACCGGGAGGGGAGAACACCGGGGAGCTGTTTTTT.

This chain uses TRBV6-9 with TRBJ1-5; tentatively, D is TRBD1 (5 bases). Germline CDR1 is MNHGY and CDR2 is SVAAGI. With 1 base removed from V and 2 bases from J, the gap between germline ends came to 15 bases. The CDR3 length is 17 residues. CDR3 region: CASSYLQEGICNQPQHF. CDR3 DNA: TGTGCCAGCAGTTATTTACAGGAGGGGATATGCAATCAGCCCCAGCATTTT.

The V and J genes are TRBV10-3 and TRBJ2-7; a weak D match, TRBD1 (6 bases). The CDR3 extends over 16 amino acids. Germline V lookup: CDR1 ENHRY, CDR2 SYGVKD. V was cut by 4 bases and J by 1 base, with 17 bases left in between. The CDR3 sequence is CAISGPGTPPSYEQYF. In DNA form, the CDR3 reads TGTGCCATCAGTGGACCCGGGACACCTCCTTCCTACGAGCAGTACTTC.

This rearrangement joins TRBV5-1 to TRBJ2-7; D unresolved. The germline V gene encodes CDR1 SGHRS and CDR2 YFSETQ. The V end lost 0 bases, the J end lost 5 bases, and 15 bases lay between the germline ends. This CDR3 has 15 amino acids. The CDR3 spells CASSLGTTLSNEQYF. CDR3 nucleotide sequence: TGCGCCAGCAGCTTGGGTACTACCCTTAGCAACGAGCAGTACTTC.